Here is one T cell receptor (beta chain) with its context. The antigen is not known. This specimen belongs to a study of cytomegalovirus exposure and HLA in healthy donors. General observations from the study: In vitro, a few CMV-associated chains proved specific for CMV antigens. The study put some 150 TCR beta chains on its list as cytomegalovirus-associated.

V lost 1 base to trimming and J lost 2 bases, with 8 bases between them. Germline V lookup: CDR1 SEHNR, CDR2 FQNEAQ (reference sequence). This CDR3 is 14 amino acids long. Profiled with immunoSEQ multiplex PCR; TCRdb holds only in-frame clones, not every one. The sample records about 110,000 clones, 88% being singletons. The sequencing sample was made of PBMCs. The clonotype comes from a woman younger than 35 in good health and CMV-seronegative. V is TRBV7-9 and J is TRBJ1-1, with D possibly TRBD1 on 5 matching bases. The chain's CDR3 is CASSLGRGNTEAFF. DNA for the CDR3: TGTGCCAGCAGCTTAGGTAGGGGTAACACTGAAGCTTTCTTT.